The 11 T cell receptor beta chains reported below all come from one sample, sequenced in a study of blood T cell repertoires in COVID-19. Repertoires were generated with immunoSEQ multiplex PCR, while TCRdb's copy carries only in-frame clones and drops some. The sample has about 130,000 clones, about 89% seen once. Material: peripheral blood. The receptors were sampled from a man aged 55 to 70 with COVID-19, enrolled during active disease.

V usage is TRBV19 and J usage is TRBJ2-1; the match to TRBD1 covers 7 bases. The length of the CDR3 is 12 residues. Trimming at V came to 10 bases and at J to 7 bases, leaving 7 bases not matched to a gene. The germline gives CDR1 LNHDA, CDR2 SQIVND (reference sequence). The CDR3 is CATATGWNEQFF. The CDR3 DNA is TGTGCCACCGCGACAGGGTGGAATGAGCAGTTCTTC.

The chain uses TRBV4-2 and TRBJ2-5, with D possibly matching TRBD2 (7 bases). The CDR3 totals 18 residues. The V end was cut by 1 base, the J end by 4 bases, with 22 bases between. Germline V lookup: CDR1 LGHNA, CDR2 YNFKEQ. The CDR3 DNA sequence: TGTGCCAGCAGCCAAGTGGGGGCGGGGGTTGGATTAGGAGAGACCCAGTACTTC. Translation: CASSQVGAGVGLGETQYF.

This clone was detected a few times. The gene calls are TRBV19 and TRBJ2-7, with D perhaps TRBD2 (5 bases). The CDR3 totals 17 residues. The V end lost 6 bases, the J end lost 1 base, and 22 bases lay between the germline ends. The germline gives CDR1 LNHDA, CDR2 SQIVND (reference sequence). The chain's CDR3 is CASSRYGINLGSYEQYF. CDR3 sequence (DNA): TGTGCCAGTAGCCGATACGGGATAAATTTGGGATCCTACGAGCAGTACTTC.

The gene calls are TRBV30 and TRBJ1-5; the D gene is possibly TRBD1 (6 bases). The CDR3 is 13 amino acids. The germline V and J ends were trimmed by 5 bases and 3 bases, with 11 bases remaining between them. Germline lookup yields CDR1 GTSNPN and CDR2 SVGIG (reference sequence). The CDR3 loop reads CAWEDSFNQPQHF. CDR3 DNA sequence: TGTGCCTGGGAGGACAGCTTCAATCAGCCCCAGCATTTT.

J is TRBJ1-6 and V is TRBV19; perhaps TRBD1 as D (6 bases). Germline values: CDR1 LNHDA, CDR2 SQIVND (reference sequence). The V end was cut by 10 bases, the J end by 10 bases, with 17 bases between. The CDR3 covers 13 residues. CDR3 nucleotides: TGTGCCACCACAGGGACCGCTGGGTCACCCCTCCACTTT. The encoded protein is CATTGTAGSPLHF.

The rearrangement links TRBV7-9 to TRBJ2-1, with TRBD1 matching over 8 bases. V lost 3 bases, J lost 9 bases, and 4 bases stayed unmatched. Germline CDR1 SEHNR, CDR2 FQNEAQ (reference sequence). The CDR3 contains 13 residues. The DNA of the CDR3 is TGTGCCAGCAGCTTGGCAGGGGGCGGTGAGCAGTTCTTC. As protein: CASSLAGGGEQFF.

The chain uses TRBV19 and TRBJ2-5, with 8 bases identical to TRBD2. In germline, CDR1 is LNHDA, CDR2 SQIVND (reference sequence). Trimming took 0 bases from V and 1 from J; bases not matched to a gene: 13. The CDR3 loop spans 19 amino acids. Here the CDR3 DNA reads TGTGCCAGTAGTATAGATCGGGGGGGTACCCGGCGGCTCCAAGAGACCCAGTACTTC. Translating gives CASSIDRGGTRRLQETQYF. The complete variable domain, with remaining parts taken from reference TRBV19 and TRBJ2-5, reads DGGITQSPKYLFRKEGQNVTLSCEQNLNHDAMYWYRQDPGQGLRLIYYSQIVNDFQKGDIAEGYSVSREKKESFPLTVTSAQKNPTAFYLCASSIDRGGTRRLQETQYFGPGTRLLVL.

This clone was seen just once. This sequence joins TRBV29-1 and TRBJ1-2; D not resolved. The CDR3 contains 13 residues. The germline V gene encodes CDR1 SQVTM and CDR2 ANQGSEA. V lost 3 bases and J lost 0, with 8 bases in between. CDR3 sequence: CSVEVPANYGYTF. The CDR3 nucleotides read TGCAGCGTTGAGGTCCCAGCTAACTATGGCTACACCTTC.

V is TRBV4-3 and J is TRBJ2-4, with 8 nucleotides matching TRBD2. Germline CDR1 and CDR2: LGHNA and YSLEER. The CDR3 loop spans 16 amino acids. The V and J ends lost 0 bases and 4 bases, in that order; junction bases with no gene match: 5. CDR3 region: CASSQDPAGAKNIQYF. Written as DNA, the CDR3 is TGCGCCAGCAGCCAAGATCCAGCGGGGGCTAAAAACATTCAGTACTTC.

V is TRBV6-6 and J is TRBJ2-1, with 11 bases fitting TRBD2. CDR3 length equals 15 residues. The germline gives CDR1 MNHNY, CDR2 SVGAGI (reference sequence). V shed 6 bases and J 5 bases; nucleotides not matched to a gene: 6. CDR3 coding DNA: TGTGCCAGCAGCCTTATTAGCGGGGGGGACAATGAGCAGTTCTTC. Its translation: CASSLISGGDNEQFF.

This clone is medium-sized (0.01 to 0.1%) within its sample. V gene TRBV6-5 combines with J gene TRBJ2-7; perhaps TRBD1 as D (6 bases). Germline assignment: CDR1 MNHEY and CDR2 SVGAGI. CDR3 size: 14 residues. Trimming left V 7 bases short and J 1 base short, with 14 bases between. CDR3 amino acids: CASKPGQGSYEQYF. For the CDR3, the DNA is TGTGCCAGCAAACCGGGACAAGGGTCCTACGAGCAGTACTTC.